This is a list of T cell receptor beta chains from one sample in a study of T-cell reconstitution after alpha-beta-depleted transplantation in children. TCRdb redid the calling of the PCR reads with MiXCR, one entry per CDR3 protein. The table shows fewer than 200,000 distinct CDR3 sequences, with approximately 6.6% occurring only once. Material: PBMCs from the stem cell graft donor, obtained from the stem cell graft. The source of these receptors is a human donor who donated a stem cell graft to a child with Wiskott-Aldrich syndrome. CDR3s include the opening cysteine and the closing phenylalanine or tryptophan. Each record gives: V gene, clone size, J gene, D gene, CDR3 DNA, CDR3 protein. The D gene is left open where the match is weak. Clone size, where shown, is once, few, many, or a class for clones that have expanded.

V gene: TRBV6-5
clone size: few
J gene: TRBJ2-7
D gene: NA
CDR3 DNA: TGTGCCACCCGGGACCCCTCCTACGAGCAGTACTTC
CDR3 protein: CATRDPSYEQYF

V gene: TRBV5-4
clone size: NA
J gene: TRBJ2-7
D gene: NA
CDR3 DNA: TGTGCCAGCAGCGTGAGAGACAGGTCCTACGAGCAGTACTTC
CDR3 protein: CASSVRDRSYEQYF

V gene: TRBV6-2/TRBV6-3
clone size: many
J gene: TRBJ1-5
D gene: NA
CDR3 DNA: TGTGCCAGCAGTCGGGCAGCGGCCTACAATCAGCCCCAGCATTTT
CDR3 protein: CASSRAAAYNQPQHF

V gene: TRBV6-5
clone size: many
J gene: TRBJ2-5
D gene: NA
CDR3 DNA: TGTGCCAGCAGTTACATCCCACAGGGTAGGGAGACCCAGTACTTC
CDR3 protein: CASSYIPQGRETQYF

V gene: TRBV20-1
clone size: many
J gene: TRBJ1-3
D gene: NA
CDR3 DNA: TGCAGTGCTAGCCCTGCACGCAATTCGGACACCATATATTTT
CDR3 protein: CSASPARNSDTIYF

V gene: TRBV14
clone size: many
J gene: TRBJ1-3
D gene: TRBD1
CDR3 DNA: TGTGCCAGCAGCCGGGACCCTCGGGACAGCGGAAACACCATATATTTT
CDR3 protein: CASSRDPRDSGNTIYF

V gene: TRBV7-2
clone size: few
J gene: TRBJ2-7
D gene: TRBD2
CDR3 DNA: TGTGCCAGCAGCTCTCGACTAGCGGGGGGGCAGGGCGAGCAGTACTTC
CDR3 protein: CASSSRLAGGQGEQYF

V gene: TRBV5-1
clone size: many
J gene: TRBJ1-1
D gene: TRBD1
CDR3 DNA: TGCGCCAGCAGCGTTAATCGACAGGGCCAGTTCACTGAAGCTTTCTTT
CDR3 protein: CASSVNRQGQFTEAFF

V gene: TRBV11-2
clone size: few
J gene: TRBJ1-6
D gene: NA
CDR3 DNA: TGTGCCAGCAGCTTAACTCAGGCCCCTCTGAGGGATAATTCACCCCTCCACTTT
CDR3 protein: CASSLTQAPLRDNSPLHF

V gene: TRBV5-1
clone size: many
J gene: TRBJ2-7
D gene: TRBD2
CDR3 DNA: TGCGCCAGCAGCCGGTTGGGGCCTAGCGGGATCATTACCTACGAGCAGTACTTC
CDR3 protein: CASSRLGPSGIITYEQYF

V gene: TRBV7-9
clone size: many
J gene: TRBJ2-3
D gene: NA
CDR3 DNA: TGTGCCAGCAGCTTAAACCCTCCAGGCACAGATACGCAGTATTTT
CDR3 protein: CASSLNPPGTDTQYF

V gene: TRBV20-1
clone size: many
J gene: TRBJ2-3
D gene: NA
CDR3 DNA: TGCAGTGCTAAGGTCAGGGGAGGGGGCACAGATACGCAGTATTTT
CDR3 protein: CSAKVRGGGTDTQYF

V gene: TRBV7-9
clone size: many
J gene: TRBJ2-3
D gene: NA
CDR3 DNA: TGTGCCAGCAGCTCCGGCGGAAGAAACACAGATACGCAGTATTTT
CDR3 protein: CASSSGGRNTDTQYF

V gene: TRBV29-1
clone size: many
J gene: TRBJ2-1
D gene: NA
CDR3 DNA: TGCAGCGTTGAACAGGGGATGGTGGATGAGCAGTTCTTC
CDR3 protein: CSVEQGMVDEQFF

V gene: TRBV29-1
clone size: many
J gene: TRBJ1-1
D gene: NA
CDR3 DNA: TGCAGCGCCTCAGCACTGGGCACTGAAGCTTTCTTT
CDR3 protein: CSASALGTEAFF

V gene: TRBV27
clone size: NA
J gene: TRBJ2-2
D gene: TRBD2
CDR3 DNA: TGTGCCAGCGGGAGGGCCTCCGGGGAGCTGTTTTTT
CDR3 protein: CASGRASGELFF

V gene: TRBV12-3/TRBV12-4
clone size: NA
J gene: TRBJ2-3
D gene: NA
CDR3 DNA: TGTGCCAGCAGTTTAACTGGTCTCCAGTATTTT
CDR3 protein: CASSLTGLQYF

V gene: TRBV7-9
clone size: many
J gene: TRBJ1-1
D gene: TRBD1
CDR3 DNA: TGTGCCAGCAGCTTGGGGCAGGGGGCCACGGACACTGAAGCTTTCTTT
CDR3 protein: CASSLGQGATDTEAFF

V gene: TRBV18
clone size: many
J gene: TRBJ1-1
D gene: NA
CDR3 DNA: TGTGCCAGCTCACCAATGGTGGGGGAAGCTTTCTTT
CDR3 protein: CASSPMVGEAFF

V gene: TRBV18
clone size: few
J gene: TRBJ2-2
D gene: NA
CDR3 DNA: TGTGCCAGCTCACCCCAAAAGAACACCGGGGAGCTGTTTTTT
CDR3 protein: CASSPQKNTGELFF

V gene: TRBV12-3/TRBV12-4
clone size: many
J gene: TRBJ1-4
D gene: NA
CDR3 DNA: TGTGCCAGCAGTTTTGGGCTTTATGAAAAACTGTTTTTT
CDR3 protein: CASSFGLYEKLFF

V gene: TRBV5-1
clone size: NA
J gene: TRBJ1-1
D gene: NA
CDR3 DNA: TGCGCCAGCAGCCCATCCGGGGTAGAGGACACTGTAGCTTTCTTT
CDR3 protein: CASSPSGVEDTVAFF

V gene: TRBV15
clone size: NA
J gene: TRBJ1-5
D gene: NA
CDR3 DNA: TGTGCCACCAGCACCCCGTTGAGACAGCCCCAGCATTTT
CDR3 protein: CATSTPLRQPQHF

V gene: TRBV10-3
clone size: many
J gene: TRBJ1-1
D gene: NA
CDR3 DNA: TGTGCCATCAGTGAGGTCGGCAGAAAGAACACTGAAGCTTTCTTT
CDR3 protein: CAISEVGRKNTEAFF

V gene: TRBV14
clone size: many
J gene: TRBJ2-2
D gene: NA
CDR3 DNA: TGTGCCAGCTCCCAGGAGGTCGGGGAGCTGTTTTTT
CDR3 protein: CASSQEVGELFF

V gene: TRBV29-1
clone size: many
J gene: TRBJ1-2
D gene: NA
CDR3 DNA: TGCAGCGTTGATCGTAGGGCCTATGGCTACACCTTC
CDR3 protein: CSVDRRAYGYTF

V gene: TRBV4-1
clone size: many
J gene: TRBJ2-3
D gene: TRBD1
CDR3 DNA: TGCGCCAGCAGCCAAGATAGGGGGACAGTTGAGGATACGCAGTATTTT
CDR3 protein: CASSQDRGTVEDTQYF

V gene: TRBV12-3/TRBV12-4
clone size: many
J gene: TRBJ1-5
D gene: TRBD1
CDR3 DNA: TGTGCCAGCAGCCCGGGACAGTACCAAGGGCAGCCCCAGCATTTT
CDR3 protein: CASSPGQYQGQPQHF

V gene: TRBV4-2
clone size: NA
J gene: TRBJ2-2
D gene: TRBD2
CDR3 DNA: TGTGCCAGCAGCCAAGGACTAGCGGGGGCCCTGAACACCGGGGAGCTGTTTTTT
CDR3 protein: CASSQGLAGALNTGELFF

V gene: TRBV20-1
clone size: many
J gene: TRBJ2-5
D gene: NA
CDR3 DNA: TGCAGTGCTAGAGAGGGGATAGGAGAGACCCAGTACTTC
CDR3 protein: CSAREGIGETQYF

V gene: TRBV12-3/TRBV12-4
clone size: many
J gene: TRBJ1-5
D gene: TRBD1
CDR3 DNA: TGTGCCAGCAGTTTGACAGGGAATAGCAATCAGCCCCAGCATTTT
CDR3 protein: CASSLTGNSNQPQHF

V gene: TRBV30
clone size: NA
J gene: TRBJ2-1
D gene: TRBD2
CDR3 DNA: TGTGCCTGGAGTGGAGGTGGGACTAGCGGGGGGCGAAATGAGCAGTTCTTC
CDR3 protein: CAWSGGGTSGGRNEQFF

V gene: TRBV12-5
clone size: many
J gene: TRBJ2-1
D gene: TRBD1
CDR3 DNA: TGTGCTAGTGGTGCGAGACAGGGGAATGAGCAGTTCTTC
CDR3 protein: CASGARQGNEQFF

V gene: TRBV5-1
clone size: many
J gene: TRBJ2-3
D gene: NA
CDR3 DNA: TGCGCCAGCAGCTTCCCCGAAGGGACGCAGTATTTT
CDR3 protein: CASSFPEGTQYF

V gene: TRBV11-2
clone size: many
J gene: TRBJ1-2
D gene: NA
CDR3 DNA: TGTGCCAGCAGCCACAGCTCCTATGGCTACACCTTC
CDR3 protein: CASSHSSYGYTF

V gene: TRBV5-5
clone size: many
J gene: TRBJ2-1
D gene: TRBD1
CDR3 DNA: TGTGCCAGCAGCCCGACAGGGGTTGGCAATGAGCAGTTCTTC
CDR3 protein: CASSPTGVGNEQFF

V gene: TRBV20-1
clone size: many
J gene: TRBJ2-7
D gene: TRBD2
CDR3 DNA: TGCAGTGCTAGTCCGGGACTAAACCGATACGAGCAGTACTTC
CDR3 protein: CSASPGLNRYEQYF

V gene: TRBV7-6
clone size: many
J gene: TRBJ2-3
D gene: NA
CDR3 DNA: TGTGCCAGCAGCCTAGGAGAGGGGAATACGCAGTATTTT
CDR3 protein: CASSLGEGNTQYF

V gene: TRBV5-1
clone size: many
J gene: TRBJ1-3
D gene: TRBD1
CDR3 DNA: TGCGCCAGCAGCTTAGGGGACAGTAACAGATGGAACACCATATATTTT
CDR3 protein: CASSLGDSNRWNTIYF

V gene: TRBV20-1
clone size: many
J gene: TRBJ1-5
D gene: TRBD1
CDR3 DNA: TGCAGTGCTAGGGTGACAGGGCAACAGCCCCAGCATTTT
CDR3 protein: CSARVTGQQPQHF